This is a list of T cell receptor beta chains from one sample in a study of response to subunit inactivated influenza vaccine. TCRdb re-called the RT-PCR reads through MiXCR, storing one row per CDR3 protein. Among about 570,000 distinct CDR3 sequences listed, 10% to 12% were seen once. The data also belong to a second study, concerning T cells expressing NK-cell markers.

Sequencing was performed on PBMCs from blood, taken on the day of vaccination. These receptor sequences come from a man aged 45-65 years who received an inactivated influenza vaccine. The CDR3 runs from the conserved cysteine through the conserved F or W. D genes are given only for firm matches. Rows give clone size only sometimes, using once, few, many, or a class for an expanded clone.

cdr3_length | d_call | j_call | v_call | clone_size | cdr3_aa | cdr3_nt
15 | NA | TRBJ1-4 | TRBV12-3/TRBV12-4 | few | CASSLSSWRGEKLFF | TGTGCCAGCAGTTTATCCTCCTGGAGGGGGGAAAAACTGTTTTTT
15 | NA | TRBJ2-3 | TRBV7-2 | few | CASSLVPISTDTQYF | TGTGCCAGCAGCTTAGTGCCTATCTCCACAGATACGCAGTATTTT
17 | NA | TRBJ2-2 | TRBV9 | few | CASSVESSPKYTGELFF | TGTGCCAGCAGCGTAGAAAGCTCCCCTAAATACACCGGGGAGCTGTTTTTT
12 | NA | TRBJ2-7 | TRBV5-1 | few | CASSSGVREQYF | TGCGCCAGCAGCTCAGGGGTTCGGGAGCAGTACTTC
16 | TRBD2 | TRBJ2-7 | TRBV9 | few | CASSVGIGGGQDEQYF | TGTGCCAGCAGCGTAGGGATTGGCGGGGGGCAGGACGAGCAGTACTTC
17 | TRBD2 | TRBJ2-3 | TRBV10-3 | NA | CAISPGERGANTDTQYF | TGTGCCATCAGCCCCGGGGAGCGGGGGGCCAACACAGATACGCAGTATTTT
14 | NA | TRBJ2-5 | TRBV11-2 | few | CASSSTRGQETQYF | TGTGCCAGCAGCTCCACCCGGGGGCAAGAGACCCAGTACTTC
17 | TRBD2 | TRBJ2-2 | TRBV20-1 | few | CSARATSGISNTGELFF | TGCAGTGCTAGAGCGACTAGCGGGATCTCGAACACCGGGGAGCTGTTTTTT
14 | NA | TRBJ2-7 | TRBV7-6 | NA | CASSITSGNYEQYF | TGTGCCAGCAGCATCACTTCAGGAAACTACGAGCAGTACTTC
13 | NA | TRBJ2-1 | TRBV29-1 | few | CSVGGRAYNEQFF | TGCAGCGTAGGCGGACGTGCGTACAATGAGCAGTTCTTC
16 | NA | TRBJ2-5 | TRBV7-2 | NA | CASSRVREVVQETQYF | TGTGCCAGCAGCAGAGTACGAGAGGTGGTACAAGAGACCCAGTACTTC
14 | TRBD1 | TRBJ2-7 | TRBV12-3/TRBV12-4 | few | CASSHDRGRYEQYF | TGTGCCAGCAGTCATGACAGGGGGCGTTACGAGCAGTACTTC
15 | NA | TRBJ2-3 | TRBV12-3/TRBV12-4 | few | CASSSSWGGTDTQYF | TGTGCCAGCAGCTCTAGTTGGGGGGGCACAGATACGCAGTATTTT
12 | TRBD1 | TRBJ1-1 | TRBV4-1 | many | CASSQGTGRTFF | TGCGCCAGCAGCCAAGGGACAGGGAGGACTTTCTTT
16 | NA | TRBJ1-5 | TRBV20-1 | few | CSARDGRAGVSQPQHF | TGCAGTGCTAGAGATGGCAGGGCAGGGGTCAGTCAGCCCCAGCATTTT
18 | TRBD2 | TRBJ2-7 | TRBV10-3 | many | CAISDPELTSGKIDEQYF | TGTGCCATCAGTGACCCTGAACTAACTAGCGGGAAAATCGACGAGCAGTACTTC
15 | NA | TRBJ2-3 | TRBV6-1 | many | CASSEGPLSTDTQYF | TGTGCCAGCAGTGAGGGCCCGCTAAGCACAGATACGCAGTATTTT
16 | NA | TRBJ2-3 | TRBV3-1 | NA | CASSQGPGPGSDTQYF | TGTGCCAGCAGCCAGGGACCGGGCCCCGGCTCAGATACGCAGTATTTT
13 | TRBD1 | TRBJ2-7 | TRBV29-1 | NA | CSVATGGPYEQYF | TGCAGCGTCGCAACAGGGGGCCCCTACGAGCAGTACTTC
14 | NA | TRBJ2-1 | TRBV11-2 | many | CASSLDTRYNEQFF | TGTGCCAGCAGCTTAGATACCCGGTACAATGAGCAGTTCTTC
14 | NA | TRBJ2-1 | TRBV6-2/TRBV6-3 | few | CASSYRGTDNEQFF | TGTGCCAGCAGTTACCGCGGGACAGACAATGAGCAGTTCTTC
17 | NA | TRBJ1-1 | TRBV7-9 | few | CASSLGRVWGTNTEAFF | TGTGCCAGCAGCTTAGGCCGGGTCTGGGGGACGAACACTGAAGCTTTCTTT
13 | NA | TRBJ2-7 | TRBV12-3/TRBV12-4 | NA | CASRSGPGLRQYF | TGTGCCAGCAGGTCGGGACCGGGATTGAGGCAGTACTTC
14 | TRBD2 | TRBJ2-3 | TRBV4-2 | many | CASGQRGSTDTQYF | TGTGCCAGCGGCCAGCGGGGTAGCACAGATACGCAGTATTTT
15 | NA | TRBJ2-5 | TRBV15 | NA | CATSRMPAGQETQYF | TGTGCCACCAGCAGGATGCCGGCTGGACAAGAGACCCAGTACTTC
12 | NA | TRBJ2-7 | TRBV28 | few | CASGAELYEQYF | TGTGCCAGCGGAGCAGAGCTCTACGAGCAGTACTTC
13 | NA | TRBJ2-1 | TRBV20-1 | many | CSARMTTYNEQFF | TGCAGTGCTAGAATGACCACATACAATGAGCAGTTCTTC
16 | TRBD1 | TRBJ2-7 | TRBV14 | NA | CASSQYGQAYSYEQYF | TGTGCCAGCAGCCAATACGGACAGGCGTACTCCTACGAGCAGTACTTC
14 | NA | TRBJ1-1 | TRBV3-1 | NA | CASNKGSMNTEAFF | TGTGCCAGCAACAAGGGATCTATGAACACTGAAGCTTTCTTT
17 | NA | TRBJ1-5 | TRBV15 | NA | CATSRDPDSYSNQPQHF | TGTGCCACCAGCAGAGATCCGGACAGTTATAGCAATCAGCCCCAGCATTTT
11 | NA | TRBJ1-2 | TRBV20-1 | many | CSASIRSGYTF | TGCAGTGCTAGCATTAGGAGCGGCTACACCTTC
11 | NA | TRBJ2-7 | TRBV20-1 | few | CSARERDTFYF | TGCAGTGCTAGAGAACGGGACACCTTCTACTTC
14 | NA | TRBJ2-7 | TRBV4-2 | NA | CASSQDRAGHEQYF | TGTGCCAGCAGCCAAGATCGGGCAGGCCACGAGCAGTACTTC
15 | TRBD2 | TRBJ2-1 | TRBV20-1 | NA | CSATDGTSGSNEQFF | TGCAGTGCTACGGACGGGACTAGCGGGAGCAATGAGCAGTTCTTC
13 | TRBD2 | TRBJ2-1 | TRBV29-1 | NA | CSAGLARWNEQFF | TGCAGCGCGGGACTAGCGAGGTGGAATGAGCAGTTCTTC
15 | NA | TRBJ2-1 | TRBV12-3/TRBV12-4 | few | CASSLSHSSYNEQFF | TGTGCCAGCAGTTTATCGCACAGCTCCTACAATGAGCAGTTCTTC
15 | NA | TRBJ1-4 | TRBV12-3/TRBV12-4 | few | CASSTTGGSMEKLFF | TGTGCCAGCAGTACCACCGGTGGGAGCATGGAAAAACTGTTTTTT
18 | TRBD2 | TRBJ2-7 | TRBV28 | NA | CASSFPTSGRTVSYEQYF | TGTGCCAGCAGTTTTCCGACTAGCGGGAGAACCGTTTCTTACGAGCAGTACTTC
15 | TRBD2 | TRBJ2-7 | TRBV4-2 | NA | CASSQGLASQTAQYF | TGTGCCAGCAGCCAAGGACTAGCGAGCCAGACAGCGCAGTACTTC
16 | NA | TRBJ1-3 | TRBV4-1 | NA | CASSQVWGANGNTIYF | TGCGCCAGCAGCCAAGTTTGGGGGGCTAATGGAAACACCATATATTTT